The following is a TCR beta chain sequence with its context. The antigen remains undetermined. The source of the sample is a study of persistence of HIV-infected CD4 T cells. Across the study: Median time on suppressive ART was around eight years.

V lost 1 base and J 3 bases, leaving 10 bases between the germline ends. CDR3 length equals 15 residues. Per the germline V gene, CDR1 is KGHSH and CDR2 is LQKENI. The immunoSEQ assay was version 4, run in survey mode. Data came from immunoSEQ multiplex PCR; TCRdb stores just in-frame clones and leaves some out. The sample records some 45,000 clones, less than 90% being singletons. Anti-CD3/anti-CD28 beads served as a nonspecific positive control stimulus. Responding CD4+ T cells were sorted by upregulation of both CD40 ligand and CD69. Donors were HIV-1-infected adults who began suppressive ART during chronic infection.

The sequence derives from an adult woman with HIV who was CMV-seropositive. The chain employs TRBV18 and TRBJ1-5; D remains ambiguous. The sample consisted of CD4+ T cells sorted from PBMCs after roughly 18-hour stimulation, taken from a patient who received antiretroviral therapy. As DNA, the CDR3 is TGTGCCAGCTCACCACAGGGAAGGGACAATCAGCCCCAGCATTTT. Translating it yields CASSPQGRDNQPQHF.